The next 20 T cell receptor beta chains were all read from a single sample in a study of post-analysis software for immune sequencing data. For these TCRs, the target antigens are not known. Each TCR beta cDNA library carried unique molecular identifiers. TCRdb re-called the PCR reads with MiXCR, one entry per CDR3 protein. Of about 190,000 distinct CDR3 sequences detected, 29% appear once; the ten largest clones hold 3% to 3.5%. Study results and limitations: Four to six TRBV segments (TRBV5-6, TRBV5-1 and TRBV20-1 among them) occurred more frequently in patients than in controls.

Sample: blood. The receptors shown here come from a girl aged 2-17 years with multiple sclerosis.

This clonotype is medium-sized (0.01 to 0.1%). One end of the junction is discordant with germline, which a read error may explain. The chain links TRBV12-3 or TRBV12-4 to TRBJ2-5; no clear D. The CDR3 consists of 11 residues. As DNA, the CDR3 is TGTGCCAGCAGCTTAGGAGAGACCCAGTACTTC. Amino acids: CASSLGETQYF.

Worth noting for this clonotype: A much more abundant neighbour one base away suggests this may be a read error. This chain links TRBV6-4 with TRBJ2-1; tentatively, D is TRBD2 (5 bases). The CDR3 sequence is 17 residues long. Looked up from germline, CDR1 is MRHNA and CDR2 is SNTAGT. DNA for the CDR3: TGTACCAGCAGTGACTCCTGGACTGGTAGCTCCTACAATGAGCAGTTCTTC. Translation: CTSSDSWTGSSYNEQFF.

This clonotype was found a few times. This rearrangement joins TRBV6-6 to TRBJ1-1; TRBD1 might be the D (5 bases). Trimming stripped 0 bases from V and 11 bases from J, with 22 bases between. The CDR3 sequence is 16 residues long. Germline V CDR1 and CDR2: MNHNY, SVGAGI (reference sequence). The CDR3 is CASSYSFAGWTSLAFF. For the CDR3, the DNA is TGTGCCAGCAGTTACTCGTTCGCAGGTTGGACATCGCTGGCTTTCTTT.

This rearrangement joins TRBV3-1 to TRBJ2-5; D remains unclear. The CDR3 consists of 14 residues. The V and J ends lost 1 base and 1 base respectively, with 7 bases between them. CDR1 and CDR2 from the germline V gene are LGHDT and YNNKEL (reference sequence). CDR3 sequence reads: CASSQGPFQETQYF. The CDR3 bases are TGTGCCAGCAGCCAAGGGCCGTTCCAAGAGACCCAGTACTTC.

This clonotype was picked up a small number of times. The chain combines TRBV27 with TRBJ2-1; D is ambiguous. Trimming left V 7 bases short and J 4 bases short, with 14 bases between. The CDR3 has 14 amino acids. Germline CDR1 and CDR2: MNHEY and SMNVEV (reference sequence). For the CDR3, the DNA is TGTGCCAGCACCTCCTCTACCGGGTACAATGAGCAGTTCTTC. Its translation: CASTSSTGYNEQFF.

This clonotype showed up many times. The genes are TRBV7-3 and TRBJ1-2; 10 bases agree with TRBD1. The CDR3 runs to 16 residues. Trimming cost V 0 bases and J 3 bases; bases outside gene matches: 4. CDR1 is SGHTA and CDR2 is FQGTGA in the germline V gene. This CDR3 reads CASSLTGGQGDYGYTF. In DNA, the CDR3 is TGTGCCAGCAGCTTAACTGGCGGACAGGGGGACTATGGCTACACCTTC.

This clonotype was counted ten times or more. The J gene is TRBJ2-5, the V gene TRBV28; TRBD1 agrees at 7 bases. Per germline, CDR1 MDHEN and CDR2 SYDVKM. Trimming at V came to 2 bases and at J to 5 bases, leaving 8 bases not matched to a gene. The CDR3 is made up of 15 amino acids. CDR3 sequence: CASSLEDRLGETQYF. CDR3 bases: TGTGCCAGCAGTTTAGAGGACAGGTTGGGGGAGACCCAGTACTTC.

This clonotype was picked up many times. This sequence joins TRBV7-8 and TRBJ1-2, with D perhaps TRBD1 (6 bases). Germline CDR1 and CDR2: SGHVS and FQNEAQ. The CDR3 runs 14 residues. V dropped 5 bases and J dropped 3 bases, with 13 bases sitting between them. CDR3 sequence reads: CASSIGQIDYGYTF. DNA for the CDR3: TGTGCCAGCAGCATTGGACAGATCGACTATGGCTACACCTTC.

Details on this clonotype: A junction end diverges from the germline sequence, so it may reflect a read error. This chain links TRBV6-6 with TRBJ2-3, with D perhaps being TRBD1 or TRBD2 (7 bases each). Looked up from germline, CDR1 is MNHNY and CDR2 is SVGAGI (reference sequence). The CDR3 is 14 residues long. CDR3: CAGRGGSSTDTQYF. The CDR3 DNA reads TGTGCCGGCAGGGGGGGGTCTAGCACAGATACGCAGTATTTT.

This clonotype was counted only a few times. This could be a read error, since a much larger clone is one nucleotide away. V is TRBV20-1 and J is TRBJ2-1; 7 bases align to TRBD2. The CDR3 is made up of 13 amino acids. With 5 bases clipped from V and 6 bases from J, the junction kept 7 bases outside the gene matches. Looked up from germline, CDR1 is DFQATT and CDR2 is SNEGSKA (reference sequence). The CDR3 nucleotides read TGCAGTGCTGGGGCTAGCGGTAGCAATGAGCAGTTCTTC. It codes for CSAGASGSNEQFF.

The sample holds a few counts of this clonotype. This chain connects TRBV4-1 to TRBJ2-3; D is ambiguous. The germline CDR1 and CDR2 sequences are MGHRA and YSYEKL. There are 16 residues in the CDR3. Trimming removed 2 bases at V and 2 bases at J, with 14 bases between. CDR3 DNA: TGCGCCAGCAGCCAATTTGTCAGCCGACACACAGATACGCAGTATTTT. This encodes CASSQFVSRHTDTQYF.

This clonotype appeared many times. The CDR3 DNA reads TGTGCCAGCAGCTCGCCGGGACGGGGAGGTAATGAGCAGTTCTTC. The encoded protein is CASSSPGRGGNEQFF. This chain links TRBV7-9 with TRBJ2-1, with a tentative D call TRBD2 (6 bases). Germline CDR1 and CDR2: SEHNR and FQNEAQ (reference sequence). The ends were cut back, 4 bases at V and 7 bases at J, with 17 bases in the middle. The CDR3 has 15 amino acids.

In regard to this clonotype: This may stem from a read error, because a much larger clone lies one nucleotide away. The rearrangement joins TRBV7-7 to TRBJ2-5, with D possibly matching TRBD1 (6 bases). Per the germline V gene, CDR1 is SSHAT and CDR2 is FNYEAQ (reference sequence). V was trimmed by 5 bases and J by 3 bases, leaving 10 bases between them. The CDR3 extends over 13 amino acids. The CDR3 here is CASSGQWKETQYF. The CDR3 DNA reads TGTGCCAGCAGCGGACAGTGGAAAGAGACCCAGTACTTC.

This chain joins TRBV7-2 and TRBJ2-2; D gene ambiguous. With 5 bases removed from V and 8 bases from J, the gap between germline ends came to 9 bases. The CDR3 spans 12 residues. CDR1 and CDR2 (germline): SGHTA, FQGNSA. The DNA of the CDR3 is TGTGCCAGCAGCAAACTTGAGGGGGAGCTGTTTTTT. This codes for CASSKLEGELFF.

This clonotype was recorded a few times. The chain carries TRBV7-3 and TRBJ1-1; D not resolved. The germline gives CDR1 SGHTA, CDR2 FQGTGA. The CDR3 has 14 residues. V lost 4 bases and J lost 1, with 10 bases in between. CDR3 protein: CASSSSLGNTEAFF. As DNA, the CDR3 is TGTGCCAGCAGCTCGTCCCTGGGGAACACTGAAGCTTTCTTT.

About this clonotype: The junction shows a germline mismatch at one end, possibly a read error. This chain links TRBV7-2 with TRBJ1-6; no firm D call. This CDR3 is built from 15 residues. Germline CDR1 is SGHTA and CDR2 is FQGNSA. CDR3 loop: CASGLFGQDNSPHHF. The CDR3 DNA reads as TGTGCCAGCGGCTTATTCGGCCAGGATAATTCACCCCACCACTTT.

This clonotype was seen many times. V gene TRBV29-1 combines with J gene TRBJ2-7; no clear D gene. V gave up 0 bases and J gave up 4 bases, with 7 bases separating them. Germline CDR1 reads SQVTM; CDR2 reads ANQGSEA. The CDR3 runs to 12 residues. CDR3 DNA sequence: TGCAGCGTTGAAGATCTGGGGTACGAGCAGTACTTC. Protein sequence: CSVEDLGYEQYF.

This clonotype was seen repeatedly, ten times or more. This chain uses TRBV6-5 with TRBJ2-7; 12 nucleotides line up with TRBD2. Germline-derived CDR1 and CDR2 are MNHEY and SVGAGI. Germline trimming cut 6 bases from V and 5 bases from J; bases unmatched to any gene: 5. The CDR3 is 14 residues long. DNA of the CDR3: TGTGCCAGCAGACGACTAGCGGGGGTCGACGAGCAGTACTTC. Its translation: CASRRLAGVDEQYF.

This clonotype was picked up many times. The genes are TRBV7-9 and TRBJ2-1, with D perhaps TRBD1 (5 bases). CDR3 size: 12 residues. Per germline, CDR1 SEHNR and CDR2 FQNEAQ (reference sequence). V lost 1 base and J 10 bases, leaving 8 bases between the germline ends. The CDR3 sequence: CASSLVGAEQFF. The CDR3 nucleotides are TGTGCCAGCAGCTTAGTTGGGGCAGAGCAGTTCTTC.

Details on this clonotype: A much larger clone is a single base away; this may be a read error. J is TRBJ2-3 and V is TRBV10-3, with D uncertain. The CDR3 is 11 residues long. Germline loops: CDR1 ENHRY, CDR2 SYGVKD. Trimming left V 6 bases short and J 5 bases short, with 6 bases between. The CDR3, as DNA: TGTGCCATCAGGGCAGGAGATACGCAGTATTTT. This sequence encodes CAIRAGDTQYF.